This T cell receptor (beta chain) was sequenced for a study of blood T cell repertoires in COVID-19 (dated by TCRdb to about 2020). For context, the study as a whole: The collaborator samples originated in the United States, Italy and Spain and spanned the acute and convalescent phases of COVID-19. The material from the prospective study consisted of cDNA or gDNA derived from T cells, B-cell-depleted T cells, or PBMCs. Deeply sampled blood TCRbeta repertoires from subjects exposed to, actively infected with, or recovered from COVID-19 were included in the dataset. A freely available public database, intended as a resource for researchers studying the immune response to SARS-CoV-2, is where the repertoires were released. Samples were obtained from the ongoing ImmuneRACE study (first 160 participants) and from about 1,300 subjects provided by 6 global collaborators. Sample metadata almost always included a de-identified subject ID, COVID-19 status, age in years and sex. Where available, HLA class I and class II types were taken from metadata supplied by the sample provider and were not determined by assay-based typing.

Findings and caveats that apply to the study as a whole: Clinical and demographic metadata were provided uncurated, with the amount varying by source and participant.

The immunoSEQ Assay, a bias-controlled multiplex PCR, was used to amplify TCRbeta CDR3 regions from genomic DNA. Concerning the study's data processing: Nucleated cell counts per sample were estimated from amplification of reference gene primers within the assay. To quantify the absolute abundance of each unique TCRbeta CDR3 rearrangement, sequence reads were collapsed and filtered. Productive Simpson clonality was computed per sample as the square root of Simpson's diversity index over productive rearrangements. TCRdb stores this immuneACCESS table with in-frame sequences only. Part of the clones is absent; in the studies checked, under half of the shortfall reflects unresolved V genes, and no reason is known for the rest. V and J calls and clone size are given by that table; D and trimming were obtained from the DNA. The sample data list over 150,000 clones, and 85% to 90% of these were observed just once. Approximately 2% of the sample is taken by the ten largest.

Another Seattle source contributed samples from volunteer blood donors who had recovered from COVID-19. Whole blood was collected in K2EDTA tubes by collaborating institutions according to the institutions' own protocols. For TCRbeta analysis, collaborator samples were shipped as frozen whole blood, as isolated PBMCs, or as DNA extracted from either sample type. Inclusive of the bounding cysteine and phenylalanine, the CDR3 is 14 residues long. Left in the record is the CDR3 DNA by itself, 42 bases read in frame from the first base. Looking up the germline V gene yields CDR1 MGHDK and CDR2 SYGVNS. The germline ends are 11 bases apart after V is trimmed by 6 bases and J by 0 bases. In the case of this clone: Its binding antigen is unknown. Nothing much larger sits one base from this clone, and base qualities are not available.

The chain joins TRBV25-1 to TRBJ1-1, with no confidently assigned D gene. Sample: peripheral blood. This receptor was obtained from a man aged 45-60 years who had recovered from COVID-19. CDR3 protein: CASSKTGMNTEAFF. The DNA sequence follows: TGTGCCAGCAGCAAAACCGGGATGAACACTGAAGCTTTCTTT.